This TCR beta chain was sequenced for a study of beta chain features in type 1 diabetes. This clone was seen more than once but under ten times. Its antigen remains unidentified. Findings and caveats of the study: A greater similarity of naive, central memory and Treg TCRB repertoires was seen among patients than among healthy donors. The study notes PCR might favor shorter templates equally in patients and controls. Type 1 diabetes patients had moderately but significantly shorter TCRB CDR3s in all four CD4+ subsets. HLA influence on TCRB rearrangement stayed unresolved here.

The investigators reverse transcribed all of the isolated RNA, so they sequenced expressed TCRB transcripts. The method was immunoSEQ multiplex PCR; TCRdb's version includes in-frame clones alone and lacks a portion of them. The table has over 700,000 clones, 17% seen once. The receptor was isolated from a woman younger than 30 in good health. The material sequenced was naive CD4+ T cells from blood.

This chain's CDR3 is CASSSTLTGPSGNTIYF. In nucleotides, the CDR3 is TGTGCCAGCAGCTCGACCCTGACAGGCCCCTCTGGAAACACCATATATTTT. The chain joins TRBV11-2 to TRBJ1-3; possible D gene TRBD1, 6 bases. The CDR3 covers 17 residues. Germline-derived CDR1 and CDR2 are SGHAT and FQNNGV. Trimming took 4 bases from V and 0 from J, leaving 16 bases between them.